The next 16 T cell receptor beta chains were all read from a single sample in a study of T cell repertoires in cytomegalovirus infection. Which antigens these TCRs recognize remains unknown. TCRdb reprocessed the reads with MiXCR, giving one entry per CDR3 protein. Counted here are 450,000 to 600,000 distinct CDR3 sequences, roughly 43% occurring once; the ten biggest clones make up around 44%. The specimen comprised cultured PBMCs, sampled from culture after CMV antigen stimulation. These receptors were collected from a human donor in good health (CMV status not recorded). Some clones in this sample may be carry-over from other donors' samples.

V and J are TRBV7-2 and TRBJ2-4; D is unresolved. The CDR3 extends over 13 amino acids. With 3 bases removed from V and 6 bases from J, the gap between germline ends came to 9 bases. CDR1 SGHTA and CDR2 FQGNSA come from the germline V gene. The CDR3 DNA sequence: TGTGCCAGCAGCTTCCGTAGGGCAAACATTCAGTACTTC. The encoded protein is CASSFRRANIQYF.

This clonotype was seen a few times. The rearrangement joins TRBV7-2 to TRBJ2-1; D perhaps matches TRBD2 (6 bases). Trimming removed 9 bases at V and 0 bases at J, with 15 bases between. The length of the CDR3 is 15 residues. CDR1 is SGHTA, CDR2 FQGNSA, per germline. The CDR3 DNA follows: TGTGCCAGTAGCAAGCGGGCAAGCTCCTACAATGAGCAGTTCTTC. It specifies CASSKRASSYNEQFF.

This clonotype was seen at least ten times. V and J are TRBV7-2 and TRBJ2-7, with TRBD2 matching over 12 bases. Losses at the gene ends were 3 bases for V and 3 bases for J; bases not matched to a gene: 0. This CDR3 is 14 amino acids long. Germline loops: CDR1 SGHTA, CDR2 FQGNSA. The CDR3 is CASSLTSGGYEQYF. The CDR3 DNA follows: TGTGCCAGCAGCTTGACTAGCGGGGGCTACGAGCAGTACTTC.

This clonotype has more than one count but fewer than ten. The gene calls are TRBV11-2 and TRBJ2-6; D unresolved. V dropped 4 bases and J dropped 0 bases, with 10 bases sitting between them. The CDR3 runs to 16 residues. Germline CDR1 is SGHAT and CDR2 is FQNNGV. CDR3 DNA: TGTGCCAGCAGCTCCTGGGCCAGCTCTGGGGCCAACGTCCTGACTTTC. This encodes CASSSWASSGANVLTF. The complete variable domain, with remaining parts taken from reference TRBV11-2 and TRBJ2-6, reads EAGVAQSPRYKIIEKRQSVAFWCNPISGHATLYWYQQILGQGPKLLIQFQNNGVVDDSQLPKDRFSAERLKGVDSTLKIQPAKLEDSAVYLCASSSWASSGANVLTFGAGSRLTVL.

This clonotype was found many times. The chain employs TRBV7-2 and TRBJ2-1; the D gene could be TRBD1 or TRBD2 (6 bases each). The V and J ends lost 4 bases and 7 bases respectively, with 17 bases between them. The CDR3 consists of 15 residues. Germline-derived CDR1 and CDR2 are SGHTA and FQGNSA. CDR3: CASSSSWGAMNEQFF. In nucleotides, the CDR3 is TGTGCCAGCAGCTCGTCTTGGGGGGCCATGAATGAGCAGTTCTTC.

This clonotype occurred a few times. This chain uses TRBV19 with TRBJ2-1; 7 nucleotides line up with TRBD2. The CDR3 totals 15 residues. Germline CDR1 LNHDA, CDR2 SQIVND (reference sequence). J lost 7 bases, V lost 3 bases, and 9 bases had no gene match. CDR3 nucleotide sequence: TGTGCCAGTAGTATGGGAACTAGCGTCGGTAATGAGCAGTTCTTC. Its protein is CASSMGTSVGNEQFF.

The V gene is TRBV7-2, the J gene TRBJ2-3; D is ambiguous. The CDR3 consists of 14 residues. Germline CDR1 reads SGHTA; CDR2 reads FQGNSA. The ends were cut back, 0 bases at V and 4 bases at J, with 8 bases in the middle. Here the CDR3 DNA reads TGTGCCAGCAGCTTAGCTCGGAGTCCAGATACGCAGTATTTT. It encodes CASSLARSPDTQYF.

This clonotype appeared a few times. The rearrangement joins TRBV6-5 to TRBJ1-5; TRBD1 might be the D (5 bases). CDR3 length: 13 amino acids. Germline V gives CDR1 MNHEY, CDR2 SVGAGI. Trimming stripped 8 bases from V and 2 bases from J, with 10 bases between. Here the CDR3 reads CASGRGGNQPQHF. In DNA form, the CDR3 reads TGTGCCAGCGGAAGGGGCGGCAATCAGCCCCAGCATTTT.

This clonotype was recorded many times. V is TRBV20-1 and J is TRBJ2-1; the match to TRBD2 covers 8 bases. The CDR3 runs to 15 residues. Germline V gene sequence: CDR1 DFQATT, CDR2 SNEGSKA (reference sequence). V gave up 3 bases and J gave up 1 base; unmatched junction bases: 5. DNA of the CDR3: TGCAGTGCTAGGATAGCGGGACAATCCTACAATGAGCAGTTCTTC. Encoded protein: CSARIAGQSYNEQFF.

This clonotype was observed a handful of times. The rearrangement uses TRBV10-3 and TRBJ1-1; perhaps TRBD1 as D (6 bases). CDR1 and CDR2 from the germline V gene are ENHRY and SYGVKD. This CDR3 has 15 amino acids. Trimming shortened V by 7 bases and J by 3 bases, and 18 bases separated the two germline ends. The CDR3 here is CAITRKGGPDTEAFF. The CDR3 DNA reads TGTGCCATCACCCGAAAAGGGGGGCCGGACACTGAAGCTTTCTTT.

The rearrangement uses TRBV4-1 and TRBJ1-2; 7 positions match TRBD1. This CDR3 comprises 14 residues. The germline gives CDR1 MGHRA, CDR2 YSYEKL. Trimming took 3 bases from V and 2 from J; bases not matched to a gene: 3. The CDR3, as DNA: TGCGCCAGCAGCCATGGACAGGCCAACTATGGCTACACCTTC. Translated, it gives CASSHGQANYGYTF.

This sequence joins TRBV7-8 and TRBJ2-7; a weak D match, TRBD2 (6 bases). V lost 5 bases and J lost 5, with 13 bases in between. Germline CDR1 SGHVS, CDR2 FQNEAQ. The length of the CDR3 is 13 residues. The CDR3 sequence: CASSQHGGDEQYF. Here the CDR3 DNA reads TGTGCCAGCAGCCAACACGGGGGAGACGAGCAGTACTTC. Filled out from reference TRBV7-8 and TRBJ2-7, the complete variable domain reads GAGVSQSPRYKVAKRGQDVALRCDPISGHVSLFWYQQALGQGPEFLTYFQNEAQLDKSGLPSDRFFAERPEGSVSTLKIQRTQQEDSAVYLCASSQHGGDEQYFGPGTRLTVT.

This clonotype was found a few times. This chain joins TRBV7-2 and TRBJ1-3; 9 nucleotides agree with TRBD1. Germline V gene lookup returns CDR1 SGHTA and CDR2 FQGNSA. The CDR3 extends over 15 amino acids. The junction had 4 bases not matched to a gene; V was cut back by 3 bases and J by 4 bases. The chain's CDR3 is CASSFSGTGGNTIYF. The CDR3 DNA is TGTGCCAGCAGCTTTTCCGGGACAGGGGGAAACACCATATATTTT.

The rearrangement joins TRBV6-5 to TRBJ1-6; D is unresolved. This CDR3 contains 16 residues. Germline V gives CDR1 MNHEY, CDR2 SVGAGI. Trimming cost V 5 bases and J 7 bases, with 18 bases left between them. The CDR3, as DNA: TGTGCCAGCAGTCCAGGACTCCCAGGTGAAAATTCACCCCTCCACTTT. This codes for CASSPGLPGENSPLHF.

The V gene is TRBV7-2, the J gene TRBJ1-6, with D hard to call. V was shortened by 2 bases and J by 13 bases, with 9 bases between the two germline ends. Germline CDR1 reads SGHTA; CDR2 reads FQGNSA. CDR3 length: 12 residues. The CDR3 reads CASSLSYWPLHF. CDR3 DNA sequence: TGTGCCAGCAGCTTATCGTATTGGCCCCTCCACTTT.

This chain links TRBV6-1 with TRBJ1-1; a weak D match, TRBD1 (6 bases). The CDR3 extends over 15 amino acids. The germline gives CDR1 MNHNS, CDR2 SASEGT. V was cut by 5 bases and J by 2 bases, with 15 bases left in between. The CDR3 DNA reads as TGTGCCAGCAGTTCTCACCGACAGGCTAACACTGAAGCTTTCTTT. It codes for CASSSHRQANTEAFF.